This T cell receptor beta chain appears in the sequencing data of a study of shared clonotypes between healthy human individuals. As for the study in general: Three men and a couple of women, aged 18 to 49, were donors.

Sequencing was at deep level. Some clones are missing from TCRdb's copy, which holds only in-frame ones; the method was immunoSEQ multiplex PCR. Among hundreds of thousands of clones listed, roughly 77% were seen once. Comment on this clone: Its antigen is unidentified.

Study findings and constraints: Apart from blood, nothing was sampled; tissue repertoires likely differ.

Recent acute infections and vaccinations were absent in the healthy HIV-negative adult donors. The CDR3 spans 15 residues. Germline V lookup: CDR1 MNHEY, CDR2 SVGAGI. The V and J ends lost 0 bases and 5 bases respectively, with 14 bases between them. Sequencing was carried out using PBMCs. This TCR came from a woman aged 40 to 49 in good health. Some clones in this sample may be carry-over from other donors' samples. The rearrangement links TRBV6-5 to TRBJ2-7; D is possibly TRBD1 (6 bases). This chain's CDR3 is CASSYSPQGTNEQYF. The DNA of the CDR3 is TGTGCCAGCAGTTACTCGCCACAGGGTACCAACGAGCAGTACTTC.